This T cell receptor beta chain was captured by sequencing in a study of sequential checkpoint blockade in melanoma. Study-wide context: First-line arms were nivolumab then ipilimumab, or the reverse, randomized 1:1. Maintenance nivolumab came after either treatment sequence.

Libraries were prepared by immunoSEQ multiplex PCR; TCRdb keeps only in-frame clonotypes and omits some of them. The sample records 10,000 or so clones, 55% to 70% being singletons. The CDR3 runs to 12 residues. Germline assignment: CDR1 ENHRY and CDR2 SYGVKD. V lost 10 bases, J lost 2 bases, and 4 bases stayed unmatched. As for treatment: randomized to nivolumab then ipilimumab (arm A) or the reverse (arm B). Patients had received no earlier DNA-damaging chemotherapy. The rearrangement joins TRBV10-3 to TRBJ2-7, with 8 bases that match TRBD1. This receptor was obtained from a human donor with melanoma. The source material was CD8+ T cells sorted from blood (inferred from file names), sampled from a patient given nivolumab and ipilimumab in sequence. The CDR3 nucleotides are TGTGCCACCTGGACAGGGACCTACGAGCAGTACTTC. It yields the protein CATWTGTYEQYF.